This T cell receptor (beta chain) was retrieved from a study of cytomegalovirus exposure and HLA in healthy donors. Overall study: Around 85 million unique TCR sequences came from HLA-typed donors in an early release.

Regarding the study as a whole: It was assumed in the presence/absence analyses that sequencing depth was roughly uniform across donors.

Trimming took off 3 bases at V and 4 bases at J, with 11 bases between the two ends. Germline V gene data show CDR1 as SGHRS and CDR2 as YFSETQ. This CDR3 region has 13 residues. On this clone: The target antigen is unknown.

Healthy people donating bone marrow made up the donors. The study ran its PCR with 60 Vbeta and 13 Jbeta primers. Authors' processing steps: Later, some 79 million unique TCR beta chains were counted in an analysis, and about 12 million of them were shared. Sequenced by immunoSEQ multiplex PCR; TCRdb stores in-frame clones only, minus some. Clone size and V and J calls were adopted from that table, with D and trimming inferred from the DNA. The sample lists around 100,000 clones, around 66% occurring once. The TCR was taken from a man between 18 and 35 years old in good health and CMV-seropositive. Sequenced sample: PBMCs. This chain links TRBV5-1 with TRBJ2-7; possibly TRBD1 for D (6 bases). CDR3 loop: CASSSQGGYEQYF. The CDR3 DNA is TGCGCCAGCAGCTCACAGGGTGGGTACGAGCAGTACTTC.